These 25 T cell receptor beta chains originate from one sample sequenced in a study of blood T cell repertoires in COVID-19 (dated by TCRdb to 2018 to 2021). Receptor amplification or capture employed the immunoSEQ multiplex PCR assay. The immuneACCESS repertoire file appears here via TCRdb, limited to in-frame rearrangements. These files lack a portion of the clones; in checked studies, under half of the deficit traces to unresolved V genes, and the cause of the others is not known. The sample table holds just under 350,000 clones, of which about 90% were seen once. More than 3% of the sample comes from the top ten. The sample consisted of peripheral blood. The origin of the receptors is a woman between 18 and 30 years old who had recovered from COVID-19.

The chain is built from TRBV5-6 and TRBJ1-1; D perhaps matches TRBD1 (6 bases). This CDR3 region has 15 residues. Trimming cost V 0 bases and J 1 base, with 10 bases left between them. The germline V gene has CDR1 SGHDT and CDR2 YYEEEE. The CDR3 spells CASSLDPRGNTEAFF. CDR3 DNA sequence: TGTGCCAGCAGCTTGGATCCCAGGGGGAACACTGAAGCTTTCTTT.

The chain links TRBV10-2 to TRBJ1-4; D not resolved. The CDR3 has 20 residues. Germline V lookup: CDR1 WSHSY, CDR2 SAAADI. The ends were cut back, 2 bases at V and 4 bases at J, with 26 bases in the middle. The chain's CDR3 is CASSELRPLLTGFNNEKLFF. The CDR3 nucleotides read TGCGCCAGCAGTGAGCTGCGGCCCCTCCTAACCGGGTTTAATAATGAAAAACTGTTTTTT.

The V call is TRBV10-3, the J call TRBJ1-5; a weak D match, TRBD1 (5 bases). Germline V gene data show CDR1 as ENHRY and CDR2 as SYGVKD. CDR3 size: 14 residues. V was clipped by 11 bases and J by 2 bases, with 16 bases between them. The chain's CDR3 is CAFTEGLGNQPQHF. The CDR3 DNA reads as TGTGCCTTCACTGAGGGGCTTGGCAATCAGCCCCAGCATTTT.

The CDR3 region is CANGRWGTGELFF. Here the CDR3 DNA reads TGTGCCAACGGGAGGTGGGGCACCGGGGAGCTGTTTTTT. V usage is TRBV30 and J usage is TRBJ2-2; the match to TRBD2 covers 7 bases. The length of the CDR3 is 13 residues. Germline values: CDR1 GTSNPN, CDR2 SVGIG (reference sequence). V was clipped by 8 bases and J by 4 bases; unmatched bases: 7.

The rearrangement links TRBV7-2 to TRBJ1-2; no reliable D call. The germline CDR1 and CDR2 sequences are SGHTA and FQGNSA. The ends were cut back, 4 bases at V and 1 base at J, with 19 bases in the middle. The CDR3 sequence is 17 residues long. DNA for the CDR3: TGTGCCAGCAGCTCGGACTTCGTGGGAGCAATTAACTATGGCTACACCTTC. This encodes CASSSDFVGAINYGYTF.

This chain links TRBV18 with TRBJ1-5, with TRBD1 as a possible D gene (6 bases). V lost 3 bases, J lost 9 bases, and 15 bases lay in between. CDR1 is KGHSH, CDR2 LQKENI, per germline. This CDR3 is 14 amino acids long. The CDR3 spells CASSPPDSRGPQHF. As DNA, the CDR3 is TGTGCCAGCTCACCCCCGGACAGCCGGGGGCCCCAGCATTTT.

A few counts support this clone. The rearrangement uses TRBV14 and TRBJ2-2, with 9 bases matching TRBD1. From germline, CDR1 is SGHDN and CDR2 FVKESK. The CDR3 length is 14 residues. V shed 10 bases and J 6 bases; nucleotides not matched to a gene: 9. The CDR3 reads CATFPGQGPGELFF. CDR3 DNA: TGTGCCACCTTTCCGGGACAGGGACCCGGGGAGCTGTTTTTT.

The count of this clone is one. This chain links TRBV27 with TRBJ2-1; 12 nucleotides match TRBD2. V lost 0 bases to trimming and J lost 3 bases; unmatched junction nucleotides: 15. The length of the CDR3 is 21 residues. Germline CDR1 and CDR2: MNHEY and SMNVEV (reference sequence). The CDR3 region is CASSLSGYESLLAGGYNEQFF. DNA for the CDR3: TGTGCCAGCAGTTTATCCGGATATGAAAGTTTACTAGCGGGAGGCTACAATGAGCAGTTCTTC.

CDR3 sequence: CASSNSGSWVTQYF. The CDR3 region has the DNA TGTGCCAGCAGCAATAGCGGGAGTTGGGTGACCCAGTACTTC. The chain has TRBV11-2 and TRBJ2-5, with 9 bases fitting TRBD2. V shed 5 bases, J shed 7 bases, and the junction held 8 bases outside the gene matches. This CDR3 has 14 residues. The germline CDR1 and CDR2 sequences are SGHAT and FQNNGV.

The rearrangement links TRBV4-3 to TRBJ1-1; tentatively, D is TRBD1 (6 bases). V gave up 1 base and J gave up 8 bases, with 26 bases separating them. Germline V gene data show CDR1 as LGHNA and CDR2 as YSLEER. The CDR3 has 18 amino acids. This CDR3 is CASSQVSFFVQGSPEAFF. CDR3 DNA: TGCGCCAGCAGCCAAGTCTCGTTTTTTGTACAGGGAAGTCCCGAAGCTTTCTTT.

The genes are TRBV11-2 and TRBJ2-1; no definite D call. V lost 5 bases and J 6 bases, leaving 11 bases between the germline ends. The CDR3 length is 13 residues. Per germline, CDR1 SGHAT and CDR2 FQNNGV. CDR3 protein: CASSPNLVNEQFF. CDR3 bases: TGTGCCAGCAGCCCAAATCTAGTCAATGAGCAGTTCTTC.

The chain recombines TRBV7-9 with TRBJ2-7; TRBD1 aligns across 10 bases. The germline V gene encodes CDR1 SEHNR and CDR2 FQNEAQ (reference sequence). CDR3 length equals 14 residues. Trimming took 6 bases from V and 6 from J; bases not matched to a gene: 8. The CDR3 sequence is CASSSGTGETEQYV. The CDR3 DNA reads TGTGCCAGCAGTTCCGGGACAGGGGAAACCGAGCAGTACGTC.

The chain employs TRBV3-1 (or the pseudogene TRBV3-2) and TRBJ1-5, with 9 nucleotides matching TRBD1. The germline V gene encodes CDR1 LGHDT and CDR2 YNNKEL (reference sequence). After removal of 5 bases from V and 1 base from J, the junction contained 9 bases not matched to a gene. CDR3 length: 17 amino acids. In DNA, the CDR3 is TGTGCCAGCAGCTCATACGGGGACAGGGTAAGCAATCAGCCCCAGCATTTT. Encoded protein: CASSSYGDRVSNQPQHF.

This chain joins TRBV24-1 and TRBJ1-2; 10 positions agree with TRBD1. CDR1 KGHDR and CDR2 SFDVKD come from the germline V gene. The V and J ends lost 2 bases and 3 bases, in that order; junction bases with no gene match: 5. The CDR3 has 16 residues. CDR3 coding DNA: TGTGCCACCAGTGATTCCCGGGACAGGGGATACTATGGCTACACCTTC. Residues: CATSDSRDRGYYGYTF.

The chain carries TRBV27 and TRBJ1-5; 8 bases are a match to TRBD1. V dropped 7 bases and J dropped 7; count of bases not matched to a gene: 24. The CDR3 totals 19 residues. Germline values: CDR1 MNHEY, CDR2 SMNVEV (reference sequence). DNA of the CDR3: TGTGCCAGCACCCCTTTCGGCAGGGGGCCGGAGGTTGTCCCACAGCCCCAGCATTTT. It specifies CASTPFGRGPEVVPQPQHF.

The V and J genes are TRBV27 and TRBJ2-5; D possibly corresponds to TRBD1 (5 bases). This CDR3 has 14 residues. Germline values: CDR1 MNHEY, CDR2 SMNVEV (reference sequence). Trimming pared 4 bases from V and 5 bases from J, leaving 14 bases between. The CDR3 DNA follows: TGTGCCAGCAGTTCCCATGGGGCAGGGGAGACCCAGTACTTC. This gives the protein CASSSHGAGETQYF.

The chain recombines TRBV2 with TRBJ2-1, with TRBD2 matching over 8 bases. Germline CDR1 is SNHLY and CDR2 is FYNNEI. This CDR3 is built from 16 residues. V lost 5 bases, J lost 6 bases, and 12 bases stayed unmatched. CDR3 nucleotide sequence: TGTGCCAGCAGTAATGTTGGGACTAGGAAAGGCAATGAGCAGTTCTTC. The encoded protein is CASSNVGTRKGNEQFF.

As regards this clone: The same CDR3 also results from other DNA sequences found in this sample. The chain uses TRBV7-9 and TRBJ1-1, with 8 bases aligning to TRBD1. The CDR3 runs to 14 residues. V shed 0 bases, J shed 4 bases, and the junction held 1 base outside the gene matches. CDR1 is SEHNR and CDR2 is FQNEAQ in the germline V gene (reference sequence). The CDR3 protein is CASSLADRGTEAFF. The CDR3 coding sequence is TGTGCCAGCAGCTTAGCCGACAGGGGCACTGAAGCTTTCTTT. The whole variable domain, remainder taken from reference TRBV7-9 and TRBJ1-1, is DTGVSQNPRHKITKRGQNVTFRCDPISEHNRLYWYRQTLGQGPEFLTYFQNEAQLEKSRLLSDRFSAERPKGSFSTLEIQRTEQGDSAMYLCASSLADRGTEAFFGQGTRLTVV.

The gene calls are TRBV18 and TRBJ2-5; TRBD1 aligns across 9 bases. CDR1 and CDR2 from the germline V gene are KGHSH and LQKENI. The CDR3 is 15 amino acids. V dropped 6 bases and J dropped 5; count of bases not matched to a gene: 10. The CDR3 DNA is TGTGCCAGCTCCGCCGGGACAGGGTCACACGAGACCCAGTACTTC. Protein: CASSAGTGSHETQYF.

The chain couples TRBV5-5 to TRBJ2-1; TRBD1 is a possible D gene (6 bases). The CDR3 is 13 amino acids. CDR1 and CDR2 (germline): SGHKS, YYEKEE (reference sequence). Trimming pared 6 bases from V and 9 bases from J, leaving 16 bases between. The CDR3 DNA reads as TGTGCCAGCAAAAAATACAGGGATACTGAGCAGTTCTTC. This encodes CASKKYRDTEQFF.

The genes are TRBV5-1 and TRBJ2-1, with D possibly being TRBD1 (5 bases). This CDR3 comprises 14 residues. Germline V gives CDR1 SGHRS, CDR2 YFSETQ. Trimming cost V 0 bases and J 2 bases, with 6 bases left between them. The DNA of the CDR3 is TGCGCCAGCAGCTTGGGACAGACCTACAATGAGCAGTTCTTC. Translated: CASSLGQTYNEQFF.

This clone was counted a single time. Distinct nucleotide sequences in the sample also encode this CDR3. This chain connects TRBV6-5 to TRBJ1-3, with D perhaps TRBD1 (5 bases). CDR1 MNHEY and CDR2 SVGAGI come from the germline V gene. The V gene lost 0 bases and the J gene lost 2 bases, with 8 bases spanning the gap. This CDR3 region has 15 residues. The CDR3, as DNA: TGTGCCAGCAGTTACTCGGGGGGGGCTGGAAACACCATATATTTT. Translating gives CASSYSGGAGNTIYF.

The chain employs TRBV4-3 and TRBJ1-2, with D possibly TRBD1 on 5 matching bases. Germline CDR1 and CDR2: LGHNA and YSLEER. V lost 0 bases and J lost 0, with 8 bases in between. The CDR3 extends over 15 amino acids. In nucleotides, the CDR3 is TGCGCCAGCAGCCAAGATGGGGGGTCTAACTATGGCTACACCTTC. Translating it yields CASSQDGGSNYGYTF.

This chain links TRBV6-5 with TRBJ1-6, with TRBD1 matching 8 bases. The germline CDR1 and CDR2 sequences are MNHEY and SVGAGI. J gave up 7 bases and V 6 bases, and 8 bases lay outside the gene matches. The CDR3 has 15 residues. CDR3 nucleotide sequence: TGTGCCAGCAGGCACCGGGACAGGAAAAATTCACCCCTCCACTTT. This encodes CASRHRDRKNSPLHF.

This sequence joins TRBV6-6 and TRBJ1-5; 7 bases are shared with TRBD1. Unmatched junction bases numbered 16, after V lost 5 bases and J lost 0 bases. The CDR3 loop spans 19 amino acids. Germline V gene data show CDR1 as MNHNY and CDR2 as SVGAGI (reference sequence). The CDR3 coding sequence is TGTGCCAGCAGTCGATCCCCGGGACAGAAAAATTTTAGCAATCAGCCCCAGCATTTT. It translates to CASSRSPGQKNFSNQPQHF.